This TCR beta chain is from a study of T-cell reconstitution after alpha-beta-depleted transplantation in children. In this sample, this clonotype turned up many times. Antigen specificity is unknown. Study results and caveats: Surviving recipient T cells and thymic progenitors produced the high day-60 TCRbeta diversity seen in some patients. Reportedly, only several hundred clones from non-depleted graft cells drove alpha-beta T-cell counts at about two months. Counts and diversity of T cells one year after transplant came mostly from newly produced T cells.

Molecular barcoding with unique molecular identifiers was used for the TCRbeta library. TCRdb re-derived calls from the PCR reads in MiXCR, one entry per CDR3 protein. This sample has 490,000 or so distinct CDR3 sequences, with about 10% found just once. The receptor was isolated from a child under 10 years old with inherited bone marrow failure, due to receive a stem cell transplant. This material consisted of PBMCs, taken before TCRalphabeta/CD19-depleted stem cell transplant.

CDR3 bases: TGTGCCATCAGGAAGGACCGTTCGTACAATGAGCAGTTCTTC. Its translation is CAIRKDRSYNEQFF. This chain links TRBV10-3 with TRBJ2-1, with D uncertain. Germline CDR1 and CDR2: ENHRY and SYGVKD. The CDR3 covers 14 residues. V was trimmed by 6 bases and J by 4 bases, leaving 13 bases between them.